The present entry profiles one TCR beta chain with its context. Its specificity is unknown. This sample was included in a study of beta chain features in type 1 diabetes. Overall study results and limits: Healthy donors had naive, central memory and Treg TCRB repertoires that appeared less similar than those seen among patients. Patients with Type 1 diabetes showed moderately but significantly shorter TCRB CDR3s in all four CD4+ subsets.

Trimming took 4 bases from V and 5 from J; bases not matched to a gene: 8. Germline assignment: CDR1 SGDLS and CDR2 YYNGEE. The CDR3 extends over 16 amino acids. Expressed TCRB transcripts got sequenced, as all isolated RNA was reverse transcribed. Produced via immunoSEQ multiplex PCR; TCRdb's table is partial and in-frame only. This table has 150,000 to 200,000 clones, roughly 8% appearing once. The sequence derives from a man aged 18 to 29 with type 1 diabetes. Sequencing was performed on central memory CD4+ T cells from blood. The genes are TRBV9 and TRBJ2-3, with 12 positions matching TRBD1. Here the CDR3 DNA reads TGTGCCAGCAGCAAGGGACAGGGGGCGCAGGGAGATACGCAGTATTTT. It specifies CASSKGQGAQGDTQYF.